These 16 T cell receptor beta chains came from one sample sequenced in a study of OX40 agonist ivuxolimab in advanced cancers. The table came from immunoSEQ multiplex PCR; TCRdb's copy has only in-frame clones and leaves some out. The table has some 120,000 clones, 85% to 95% seen once. The sequences come from CD4+ or CD8+ T cells sorted from blood, collected in a trial of the OX40 agonist ivuxolimab. Every receptor here comes from an adult with an advanced solid tumor such as melanoma, head and neck, liver or kidney cancer.

The V call is TRBV5-4, the J call TRBJ2-2; TRBD2 aligns across 9 bases. Germline-derived CDR1 and CDR2 are SGHNT and YYREEE (reference sequence). This CDR3 contains 17 residues. Trimming cost V 4 bases and J 6 bases; bases outside gene matches: 13. CDR3 in DNA: TGTGCCAGCAGCGATTGGGGTAGCGGGAGTCGGTCCGGGGAGCTGTTTTTT. Translation gives CASSDWGSGSRSGELFF.

The V call is TRBV9, the J call TRBJ2-7; D is possibly TRBD2 (5 bases). With 5 bases removed from V and 6 bases from J, the gap between germline ends came to 18 bases. Per germline, CDR1 SGDLS and CDR2 YYNGEE. This CDR3 has 14 residues. This CDR3 reads CASSASGMFIEQYF. In DNA, the CDR3 is TGTGCCAGCAGTGCTTCCGGGATGTTCATCGAGCAGTACTTC. Filled out from reference TRBV9 and TRBJ2-7, the complete variable domain reads DSGVTQTPKHLITATGQRVTLRCSPRSGDLSVYWYQQSLDQGLQFLIQYYNGEERAKGNILERFSAQQFPDLHSELNLSSLELGDSALYFCASSASGMFIEQYFGPGTRLTVT.

The V call is TRBV15, the J call TRBJ1-2; the D is unclear. Per germline, CDR1 LNHNV and CDR2 YYDKDF (reference sequence). The length of the CDR3 is 15 residues. V was pared by 0 bases and J by 8 bases, with 16 bases between. CDR3 amino acids: CATSRDAGGLLGYTF. CDR3 coding DNA: TGTGCCACCAGCAGAGATGCAGGAGGACTCTTGGGCTACACCTTC.

The chain links TRBV28 to TRBJ1-2, with a weak D call TRBD1 (5 bases). Trimming shortened V by 5 bases and J by 2 bases, and 12 bases separated the two germline ends. Looked up from germline, CDR1 is MDHEN and CDR2 is SYDVKM. The CDR3 has 14 residues. The CDR3 sequence is CASSPGAENYGYTF. The DNA of the CDR3 is TGTGCCAGCAGTCCCGGGGCAGAAAACTATGGCTACACCTTC.

This chain connects TRBV9 to TRBJ2-3; D is ambiguous. CDR3 length: 13 amino acids. Germline V gene data show CDR1 as SGDLS and CDR2 as YYNGEE. The V gene lost 0 bases and the J gene lost 4 bases, with 6 bases spanning the gap. CDR3 loop: CASSVGWSDTQYF. CDR3 DNA sequence: TGTGCCAGCAGCGTAGGGTGGTCAGATACGCAGTATTTT.

Concerning this clone itself: Other nucleotide sequences in the sample specify the same CDR3. The chain is built from TRBV7-9 and TRBJ1-5; D gene uncertain. Germline lookup yields CDR1 SEHNR and CDR2 FQNEAQ (reference sequence). V was trimmed by 3 bases and J by 2 bases, leaving 2 bases between them. The length of the CDR3 is 12 residues. DNA for the CDR3: TGTGCCAGCAGCTTGGGCAATCAGCCCCAGCATTTT. It encodes CASSLGNQPQHF. Full variable domain (outside the CDR3, taken from reference TRBV7-9 and TRBJ1-5): DTGVSQNPRHKITKRGQNVTFRCDPISEHNRLYWYRQTLGQGPEFLTYFQNEAQLEKSRLLSDRFSAERPKGSFSTLEIQRTEQGDSAMYLCASSLGNQPQHFGDGTRLSIL.

The gene calls are TRBV5-6 and TRBJ1-5; D is possibly TRBD1 (6 bases). The germline gives CDR1 SGHDT, CDR2 YYEEEE. The CDR3 sequence is 13 residues long. V lost 0 bases and J 6 bases, leaving 7 bases between the germline ends. In nucleotides, the CDR3 is TGTGCCAGCAGCTTGGGGGGGCGTCAGCCCCAGCATTTT. Translating it yields CASSLGGRQPQHF.

The chain employs TRBV15 and TRBJ1-2; D uncertain. V shed 3 bases and J shed 1 base, with 3 bases lying between them. This CDR3 has 12 residues. The germline V gene has CDR1 LNHNV and CDR2 YYDKDF (reference sequence). CDR3: CATSRDNYGYTF. The CDR3 DNA reads TGTGCCACCAGCAGGGATAACTATGGCTACACCTTC. Full variable domain (missing parts from reference TRBV15 and TRBJ1-2): DAMVIQNPRYQVTQFGKPVTLSCSQTLNHNVMYWYQQKSSQAPKLLFHYYDKDFNNEADTPDNFQSRRPNTSFCFLDIRSPGLGDTAMYLCATSRDNYGYTFGSGTRLTVV.

In the case of this clone: Additional DNA sequences in this sample encode the identical CDR3. This chain connects TRBV18 to TRBJ1-4; TRBD1 agrees at 9 bases. V lost 3 bases to trimming and J lost 8 bases; unmatched junction nucleotides: 4. Germline loops: CDR1 KGHSH, CDR2 LQKENI. The CDR3 totals 14 residues. CDR3 DNA: TGTGCCAGCTCACCGGGACAGGGAGGCGAAAAACTGTTTTTT. Translating gives CASSPGQGGEKLFF.

This rearrangement joins TRBV9 to TRBJ1-1, with 9 bases fitting TRBD1. V shed 6 bases, J shed 5 bases, and the junction held 11 bases outside the gene matches. The CDR3 has 15 amino acids. From germline, CDR1 is SGDLS and CDR2 YYNGEE. CDR3 nucleotide sequence: TGTGCCAGCACCCTAAAAGGAGACAGGGGGACTGAAGCTTTCTTT. The encoded protein is CASTLKGDRGTEAFF.

The chain combines TRBV11-3 with TRBJ1-1; a weak D match, TRBD1 (5 bases). CDR3 length: 15 amino acids. V lost 4 bases and J 4 bases, leaving 16 bases between the germline ends. CDR1 SGHNT and CDR2 YENEEA come from the germline V gene. CDR3 residues: CASSYQPRAGTEAFF. CDR3 nucleotide sequence: TGTGCCAGCAGCTACCAACCCAGGGCTGGCACTGAAGCTTTCTTT.

This rearrangement joins TRBV7-9 to TRBJ2-3; D is perhaps TRBD1 (7 bases). Germline V lookup: CDR1 SEHNR, CDR2 FQNEAQ (reference sequence). The V end lost 2 bases, the J end lost 6 bases, and 15 bases lay between the germline ends. CDR3 length equals 15 residues. CDR3 residues: CASSLIQEGADTQYF. The CDR3 region has the DNA TGTGCCAGCAGCTTAATACAGGAGGGGGCGGATACGCAGTATTTT.

The genes are TRBV11-3 and TRBJ2-7; D remains unclear. The CDR3 length is 14 residues. With 1 base removed from V and 3 bases from J, the gap between germline ends came to 10 bases. The germline gives CDR1 SGHNT, CDR2 YENEEA. The CDR3 is CASSLGVAFYEQYF. The CDR3 coding sequence is TGTGCCAGCAGCTTAGGCGTGGCCTTCTACGAGCAGTACTTC. Drawing the rest from reference TRBV11-3 and TRBJ2-7, the complete variable domain is EAGVVQSPRYKIIEKKQPVAFWCNPISGHNTLYWYLQNLGQGPELLIRYENEEAVDDSQLPKDRFSAERLKGVDSTLKIQPAELGDSAVYLCASSLGVAFYEQYFGPGTRLTVT.

This chain uses TRBV19 with TRBJ2-5; D may match TRBD1 or TRBD2 (7 bases each). Germline V gives CDR1 LNHDA, CDR2 SQIVND (reference sequence). V lost 6 bases and J 4 bases, leaving 21 bases between the germline ends. The CDR3 is made up of 16 amino acids. CDR3 DNA sequence: TGTGCCAGTAGCCAATTACAGGGGAGGGTTCCAGAGACCCAGTACTTC. It specifies CASSQLQGRVPETQYF.

The chain uses TRBV5-4 and TRBJ1-2, with D perhaps matching TRBD1 (5 bases). The germline V and J ends were trimmed by 0 bases and 1 base, with 13 bases remaining between them. Germline V gene lookup returns CDR1 SGHNT and CDR2 YYREEE (reference sequence). CDR3 size: 16 residues. CDR3 DNA sequence: TGTGCCAGCAGCTTGGCAAGGGGAGGGCTTAACTATGGCTACACCTTC. Encoded protein: CASSLARGGLNYGYTF.

This sequence joins TRBV5-1 and TRBJ2-5; D perhaps matches TRBD1 (5 bases). CDR3 length equals 16 residues. Trimming cost V 1 base and J 2 bases, with 15 bases left between them. From germline, CDR1 is SGHRS and CDR2 YFSETQ. The CDR3 is CASSLIFVRVQETQYF. DNA of the CDR3: TGCGCCAGCAGCTTGATATTCGTCAGGGTACAAGAGACCCAGTACTTC.